This entry features one T cell receptor (beta chain) sequence. In the original workflow: Reference gene primer amplification in the assay estimated nucleated cell counts. Profiling relied on immunoSEQ multiplex PCR, and the TCRdb table lists in-frame clones only, not all of them. That table furnishes V, J and clone size, whereas the DNA furnished D and trimming. The sample comprises about 70,000 clones, about four fifths of which are singletons, and more than 20% rests with the top ten. The CDR3 extends over 15 amino acids. V dropped 1 base and J dropped 9; count of bases not matched to a gene: 7. Germline loops: CDR1 SGHVS, CDR2 FQNEAQ. This sample is part of a study of blood T cell repertoires in COVID-19. Study at large: Whether acute or convalescent, the COVID-19 samples came from the United States, Italy and Spain.

The sequence derives from a woman in her 70s with acute or convalescent COVID-19. The chain carries TRBV7-8 and TRBJ2-2; the match to TRBD2 covers 8 bases. Material for sequencing was peripheral blood. CDR3 coding DNA: TGTGCCAGCAGCTTAGGCGGGAGGCCACCCCGGGAGCTGTTTTTT. Protein sequence: CASSLGGRPPRELFF.